This TCR beta chain was obtained from a study of post-analysis software for immune sequencing data (dated by TCRdb to 2015 to 2017). Study-wide context: The recorded disease courses included relapsing-remitting, secondary progressive and progressive-relapsing multiple sclerosis, and some patients had no subtype annotation. Patient repertoires were compared against around twelve previously published healthy control repertoires from donors aged about 6 to 27 years. A subset of samples was prepared in parallel using single-end sample barcoding, then pooled and co-amplified after Illumina adapter ligation. Beyond this particular receptor, the publication reports: Normalized Chao1 diversity was significantly lower in multiple sclerosis patients than controls, suggesting substantial peripheral T-cell clonal expansion. The control group was slightly older than the multiple sclerosis patient group. Direct clustering with F measure showed strong co-clustering of samples prepared in the same batch, prompting a batch-effect correction. Patients showed significantly higher frequencies than controls for roughly 5 TRBV segments, among them TRBV5-6, TRBV5-1 and TRBV20-1.

To demonstrate the VDJtools post-analysis software, the study profiled TCR beta repertoires from the peripheral blood of about a dozen young patients with multiple sclerosis. The multiple sclerosis patients were children and adolescents ranging in age from 6 to 15 years. Receptors were amplified or captured by PCR. Sequencing relied on an Illumina HiSeq 2500. Unique molecular identifiers were incorporated into TCR beta cDNA libraries to reduce PCR and sequencing biases. Roughly 0.5 million cDNA molecules were obtained per 1 to 10 million input T cells, so each molecule approximated one T cell. The patient libraries were prepared and sequenced using the same protocol as the earlier healthy control dataset. Within a given batch, samples were prepared together, multiplexed and sequenced on the same HiSeq lane. For the original study's pipeline: Raw barcoded reads were processed with MIGEC, discarding single-read molecular identifier groups before consensus assembly and CDR3 extraction. Clonotype tables were post-analysed with VDJtools, normalizing diversity by down-sampling all datasets to the smallest sample size. Repertoire overlap clustering matched CDR3 amino acid but not nucleotide sequences to correct batch-related cross-sample contamination. TCRdb redid the processing of the public reads, applying fastp at Q25 and MiXCR, and retained in-frame beta chains. Rows with a matching CDR3 protein are joined into one entry that keeps the most common DNA and genes. TCRdb, rather than the study authors, made the V and J calls. The sample table records hundreds of thousands of distinct CDR3 sequences; roughly 27% of these occur just once. Around 0.56% of the sample rests with the top ten.

As regards this clonotype: Its antigen is still unknown. No qualities accompany the bases; no much larger clone lies one base away.

Via the germline V gene (reference sequence), CDR1 is SEHNR and CDR2 FQNEAQ. The CDR3, from cysteine to phenylalanine, totals 13 residues. The kept DNA is CDR3 alone, 39 bases in frame from the first base. Trimming removed 4 bases from V and 3 bases from J, leaving 7 bases between the germline ends. In this chain, TRBV7-9 is recombined with TRBJ1-3; no D gene is confidently identified. This sequence originates from a girl between 10 and 17 years old with multiple sclerosis. Input material: blood. In nucleotide form, the sequence is TGTGCCAGCAGCTCCAGAGTTGGAAACACCATATATTTT. Its translation is CASSSRVGNTIYF.